The clone carrying this T cell receptor (beta chain) was detected a few times. The data were taken from a study of blood T cells in healthy people across ages. Next came a second PCR, run for about 6 to 12 cycles, which used a sample-barcoded 5' primer along with a J-beta primer mix. TCRdb re-called the 5' RACE reads through MiXCR, storing one row per CDR3 protein. The sample lists more than 450,000 distinct CDR3 sequences, about 27% occurring once. Trimming cost V 7 bases and J 5 bases; bases outside gene matches: 12. The CDR3 runs to 15 residues. In germline, CDR1 is MNHEY, CDR2 SVGAGI. Separately, the same data were catalogued under a study of T cells of mothers and their children. Per that paper: RNA was extracted, and all of it went into cDNA synthesis at around 1.5 ug per 15 ul.

This receptor was taken from a boy younger than 10 in good health. The chain links TRBV6-5 to TRBJ2-5; 8 bases agree with TRBD2. Sequencing was performed on blood. The CDR3 protein is CASTERAGVGETQYF. The CDR3 DNA reads as TGTGCCAGCACCGAAAGAGCGGGAGTAGGGGAGACCCAGTACTTC.